What follows describes a single TCR beta chain. The antigen is undetermined. The assay was run at deep level. Some clones are missing from TCRdb's copy, which holds only in-frame ones; the method was immunoSEQ multiplex PCR. In the table there are roughly 2 million clones, approximately 94% of which are singletons. The sample comes from a study of shared clonotypes between healthy human individuals. Regarding the study as a whole: The study generally estimated greater richness for naive than memory subsets. Several donors showed sharing of approximately 5% of naive CD4 clonotypes.

The CDR3 extends over 11 amino acids. CDR1 MNHNY and CDR2 SVGAGI come from the germline V gene (reference sequence). The ends were cut back, 8 bases at V and 4 bases at J, with 8 bases in the middle. The chain joins TRBV6-6 to TRBJ1-1; D uncertain. The origin of this receptor is a man younger than 35 in good health. Sequenced material: naive CD4+ T cells sorted from blood. Subset: CD45RA+ positively selected. The CDR3: CASLWSTEAFF. CDR3 in DNA: TGTGCCAGCCTATGGAGCACTGAAGCTTTCTTT.